This TCR beta chain was recorded in a study of shared clonotypes between healthy human individuals. The method was immunoSEQ multiplex PCR; TCRdb's version includes in-frame clones alone and lacks a portion of them. The table lists about 2.1 million clones, just over 90% of them singletons. Naive CD8 cells lacked CD45RO and underwent positive selection for CCR7, leaving out terminally differentiated effector memory CD45RA+ cells. The sequenced sample was naive CD8+ T cells from PBMCs. The TCR comes from a man aged 18-30 years in good health. Some clones in this sample may be carry-over from other donors' samples.

CDR3 DNA: TGTGCCACCGGGACAGACAATCAGCCCCAGCATTTT. Translating it yields CATGTDNQPQHF. V usage is TRBV19 and J usage is TRBJ1-5, with 7 bases that match TRBD1. The junction had 3 bases not matched to a gene; V was cut back by 10 bases and J by 3 bases. CDR1 and CDR2 from the germline V gene are LNHDA and SQIVND (reference sequence). The CDR3 contains 12 residues.